Listed here are 29 T cell receptor beta chains from one sample, sequenced in a study of CD8+ T cells in alopecia areata. RNA was extracted and reverse transcribed into cDNA as the sequencing template. Sequencing used immunoSEQ multiplex PCR; TCRdb keeps in-frame clones, though not all of them. The sample has about 110,000 clones; approximately 63% are singletons. Input material: CD8+ T cells sorted from blood. These receptors were collected from a human donor in good health.

This clone was seen only once. The rearrangement uses TRBV28 and TRBJ1-1, with 9 nucleotides matching TRBD1. The V and J ends lost 3 bases and 1 base, in that order; junction bases with no gene match: 3. This CDR3 comprises 15 residues. Germline CDR1 and CDR2: MDHEN and SYDVKM. Written as DNA, the CDR3 is TGTGCCAGCAGTTTCTTGGACAGGGGGAACACTGAAGCTTTCTTT. Encoded protein: CASSFLDRGNTEAFF.

The chain employs TRBV6-1 and TRBJ2-1; D possibly matches TRBD1 or TRBD2 (6 bases each). Looked up from germline, CDR1 is MNHNS and CDR2 is SASEGT. There are 14 residues in the CDR3. V lost 6 bases and J 4 bases, leaving 13 bases between the germline ends. The CDR3 DNA reads as TGTGCCAGCAGCTCTAGGGGGGATTACAATGAGCAGTTCTTC. Protein sequence: CASSSRGDYNEQFF.

The V gene is TRBV2, the J gene TRBJ1-2; D is ambiguous. Germline lookup yields CDR1 SNHLY and CDR2 FYNNEI. The CDR3 has 12 residues. The V and J ends lost 3 bases and 6 bases respectively, with 8 bases between them. In DNA, the CDR3 is TGTGCCAGCAGTGAGGGTCACGATGGCTACACCTTC. The encoded protein is CASSEGHDGYTF.

The V and J genes are TRBV28 and TRBJ1-5; no clear D gene. The ends were cut back, 6 bases at V and 5 bases at J, with 20 bases in the middle. CDR1 and CDR2 from the germline V gene are MDHEN and SYDVKM. The CDR3 has 16 amino acids. DNA of the CDR3: TGTGCCAGCAGCCCCGACGATGTCGGACCGTATCAGCCCCAGCATTTT. Its protein product is CASSPDDVGPYQPQHF.

The J gene is TRBJ2-5, the V gene TRBV2; D uncertain. Germline V gives CDR1 SNHLY, CDR2 FYNNEI. The CDR3 extends over 14 amino acids. Trimming took off 4 bases at V and 5 bases at J, with 14 bases between the two ends. In nucleotides, the CDR3 is TGTGCCAGCAGTGCGAGGACGGCCCTGGAGACCCAGTACTTC. It is translated as CASSARTALETQYF.

The V and J genes are TRBV7-9 and TRBJ2-3, with D possibly matching TRBD1 (5 bases). The CDR3 extends over 15 amino acids. The V gene's germline CDR1 is SEHNR and CDR2 FQNEAQ (reference sequence). The V and J ends lost 5 bases and 5 bases respectively, with 17 bases between them. The CDR3: CASSRNTGPLDTQYF. The DNA of the CDR3 is TGTGCCAGCAGCCGTAATACAGGACCATTAGATACGCAGTATTTT. Using reference TRBV7-9 and TRBJ2-3 for the parts outside the CDR3, the full variable domain is DTGVSQNPRHKITKRGQNVTFRCDPISEHNRLYWYRQTLGQGPEFLTYFQNEAQLEKSRLLSDRFSAERPKGSFSTLEIQRTEQGDSAMYLCASSRNTGPLDTQYFGPGTRLTVL.

The rearrangement uses TRBV7-3 and TRBJ2-1; D uncertain. The CDR3 is made up of 13 amino acids. Trimming left V 4 bases short and J 6 bases short, with 10 bases between. Germline CDR1 is SGHTA and CDR2 is FQGTGA. The chain's CDR3 is CASSSSSFNEQFF. Written as DNA, the CDR3 is TGTGCCAGCAGCTCCTCCTCATTCAATGAGCAGTTCTTC.

This rearrangement joins TRBV5-1 to TRBJ2-3, with 7 bases lining up with TRBD1. The germline V gene encodes CDR1 SGHRS and CDR2 YFSETQ. CDR3 size: 18 residues. Germline trimming cut 6 bases from V and 2 bases from J; bases unmatched to any gene: 18. The CDR3 DNA reads TGCGCCAGCACTGCCGGGACAGTATCGGTCTCCCTCACAGATACGCAGTATTTT. Amino acids: CASTAGTVSVSLTDTQYF.

The rearrangement uses TRBV7-9 and TRBJ2-5; 13 bases match TRBD2. J was trimmed by 3 bases and V by 5 bases; bases with no gene match: 6. The CDR3 length is 16 residues. CDR1 and CDR2 from the germline V gene are SEHNR and FQNEAQ (reference sequence). CDR3 amino acids: CASSQLGLAGEETQYF. Here the CDR3 DNA reads TGTGCCAGCAGCCAGCTAGGACTAGCGGGGGAAGAGACCCAGTACTTC.

V usage is TRBV4-3 and J usage is TRBJ1-4; 10 positions match TRBD1. This CDR3 spans 14 amino acids. CDR1 and CDR2 (germline): LGHNA, YSLEER. The ends lost 5 bases at V and 6 bases at J; junction bases unmatched: 3. CDR3 in amino acids: CASSETGGYEKLFF. CDR3 nucleotides: TGCGCCAGCAGCGAGACAGGGGGCTATGAAAAACTGTTTTTT.

With regard to this clone: A much larger clonotype is one base distant, so this may be a read error. This chain connects TRBV30 to TRBJ2-5; possible D gene TRBD1, 6 bases. The closer fit of TRBJ2-7 to the DNA end suggests the J call may be wrong. The CDR3 length is 13 residues. The germline V gene encodes CDR1 GTSNPN and CDR2 SVGIG (reference sequence). The CDR3, as DNA: TGTGCCTGGAGTGTAACAGGGCCCTACGAGCAGTACTTC. It specifies CAWSVTGPYEQYF.

The rearrangement uses TRBV7-8 and TRBJ2-1; 7 bases line up with TRBD2. The CDR3 has 16 residues. The V gene end was trimmed by 2 bases and the J gene end by 1 base; junction bases not matched to a gene: 5. CDR1 and CDR2 (germline): SGHVS, FQNEAQ. CDR3 loop: CASSLWASGSYNEQFF. The DNA for the CDR3 is TGTGCCAGCAGCTTATGGGCTAGCGGATCCTACAATGAGCAGTTCTTC.

This chain links TRBV15 with TRBJ1-3; maybe TRBD1 (6 bases). The V end was cut by 0 bases, the J end by 0 bases, with 9 bases between. This CDR3 has 16 residues. The germline V gene encodes CDR1 LNHNV and CDR2 YYDKDF (reference sequence). The CDR3 loop reads CATSREDSGSGNTIYF. In nucleotides, the CDR3 is TGTGCCACCAGCAGAGAGGACAGCGGCTCTGGAAACACCATATATTTT.

J is TRBJ2-3 and V is TRBV5-6; D may correspond to TRBD1 or TRBD2 (6 bases each). Per germline, CDR1 SGHDT and CDR2 YYEEEE. This CDR3 spans 15 amino acids. Deletions cut 3 bases from V and 1 base from J, with 12 bases between. The CDR3: CASSWRGRGTDTQYF. CDR3 coding DNA: TGTGCCAGCAGCTGGAGGGGGAGAGGCACAGATACGCAGTATTTT.

This clone has just a few counts. Since a far larger clone is one base different, this is likely a read error. The rearrangement joins TRBV5-6 to TRBJ1-5; D is perhaps TRBD1 (6 bases). V was trimmed by 2 bases and J by 3 bases, leaving 9 bases between them. This CDR3 spans 14 amino acids. Germline assignment: CDR1 SGHDT and CDR2 YYEEEE. This chain's CDR3 is CASSLGQTNQPQHF. CDR3 in DNA: TGTGCCAGCAGCTTAGGACAGACCAATCAGCCCCAGCATTTT.

This clone has more than one count but fewer than ten. The rearrangement joins TRBV4-1 to TRBJ1-6; D gene unclear. Germline CDR1 is MGHRA and CDR2 is YSYEKL. V lost 1 base, J lost 7 bases, and 8 bases lay in between. The CDR3 covers 14 residues. The DNA of the CDR3 is TGCGCCAGCAGCCAAGGGGAACTAAATTCACCCCTCCACTTT. Its translation: CASSQGELNSPLHF.

The table lists this clone with a few counts. The chain joins TRBV19 to TRBJ2-1; no clear D gene. The CDR3 has 14 residues. Germline V CDR1 and CDR2: LNHDA, SQIVND (reference sequence). V was shortened by 7 bases and J by 0 bases, with 10 bases between the two germline ends. The CDR3 coding sequence is TGTGCCAGTAAGGACCCGAGCTCCTACAATGAGCAGTTCTTC. Protein sequence: CASKDPSSYNEQFF.

This rearrangement joins TRBV4-3 to TRBJ1-4, with D tentatively TRBD1 (6 bases). CDR3 length: 16 amino acids. Trimming left V 3 bases short and J 8 bases short, with 19 bases between. Germline loops: CDR1 LGHNA, CDR2 YSLEER. As DNA, the CDR3 is TGCGCCAGCAGCCATGGTTACGGGACACCTACCGAAAAACTGTTTTTT. Translating it yields CASSHGYGTPTEKLFF.

The chain employs TRBV6-6 and TRBJ1-6; 7 bases match TRBD1. The CDR3 runs 15 residues. Per germline, CDR1 MNHNY and CDR2 SVGAGI (reference sequence). V gave up 2 bases and J gave up 6 bases; unmatched junction bases: 4. For the CDR3, the DNA is TGTGCCAGCAGTTACGCCGGGACAGTTAATTCACCCCTCCACTTT. Translating gives CASSYAGTVNSPLHF.

This clone was counted a few times. Other nucleotide sequences in the sample specify the same CDR3. This chain joins TRBV9 and TRBJ2-3; the D is unclear. The CDR3 totals 13 residues. The germline V gene has CDR1 SGDLS and CDR2 YYNGEE. Trimming cost V 0 bases and J 0 bases, with 2 bases left between them. The CDR3 is CASSVGSTDTQYF. DNA of the CDR3: TGTGCCAGCAGCGTAGGGAGCACAGATACGCAGTATTTT.

The chain couples TRBV15 to TRBJ1-4, with 9 bases identical to TRBD1. The CDR3 runs 16 residues. V shed 1 base and J 11 bases; nucleotides not matched to a gene: 11. CDR1 and CDR2 from the germline V gene are LNHNV and YYDKDF (reference sequence). The CDR3 sequence is CATSRVRDRAEGKLFF. The CDR3 DNA reads as TGTGCCACCAGCAGAGTGAGGGACAGGGCGGAGGGGAAACTGTTTTTT.

This chain links TRBV2 with TRBJ2-7; perhaps TRBD1 as D (6 bases). The CDR3 covers 14 residues. The germline V gene has CDR1 SNHLY and CDR2 FYNNEI. V lost 1 base to trimming and J lost 12 bases, with 19 bases between them. CDR3 sequence reads: CASSEDRDQGRRYF. The DNA of the CDR3 is TGTGCCAGCAGTGAAGACAGGGATCAGGGACGGAGGTACTTC.

The chain employs TRBV2 and TRBJ1-2; 7 positions agree with TRBD1. The CDR3 totals 14 residues. The V gene's germline CDR1 is SNHLY and CDR2 FYNNEI. V dropped 6 bases and J dropped 0; count of bases not matched to a gene: 4. In DNA, the CDR3 is TGTGCCAGCAGAGGGGACAGCACTAACTATGGCTACACCTTC. Amino acids: CASRGDSTNYGYTF.

This clone was counted only a few times. This chain connects TRBV5-5 to TRBJ1-4; D gene ambiguous. Deletions cut 0 bases from V and 1 base from J, with 19 bases between. The CDR3 runs to 19 residues. Germline CDR1 SGHKS, CDR2 YYEKEE (reference sequence). CDR3 coding DNA: TGTGCCAGCAGCTTGGGGAGAAGCGGGGAAAGGAGAACTAATGAAAAACTGTTTTTT. It is translated as CASSLGRSGERRTNEKLFF. The entire variable domain, with the rest obtained from reference TRBV5-5 and TRBJ1-4, is as follows: DAGVTQSPTHLIKTRGQQVTLRCSPISGHKSVSWYQQVLGQGPQFIFQYYEKEERGRGNFPDRFSARQFPNYSSELNVNALLLGDSALYLCASSLGRSGERRTNEKLFFGSGTQLSVL.

The chain employs TRBV7-8 and TRBJ2-2; 9 bases map to TRBD2. This CDR3 region has 14 residues. CDR1 SGHVS and CDR2 FQNEAQ come from the germline V gene. With 4 bases clipped from V and 6 bases from J, the junction kept 3 bases outside the gene matches. Written as DNA, the CDR3 is TGTGCCAGCAGCTCTAGCGGGGACCCCGGGGAGCTGTTTTTT. Residues: CASSSSGDPGELFF.

The V gene is TRBV9, the J gene TRBJ2-1; D not certain. The V and J ends lost 0 bases and 7 bases respectively, with 8 bases between them. The CDR3 is made up of 13 amino acids. The germline V gene encodes CDR1 SGDLS and CDR2 YYNGEE. The CDR3, as DNA: TGTGCCAGCAGCGTAGACAACGGAAATGAGCAGTTCTTC. Translated, it gives CASSVDNGNEQFF.

This rearrangement joins TRBV13 to TRBJ1-4; possible D gene TRBD1, 5 bases. CDR3 length: 14 amino acids. The V gene's germline CDR1 is PRHDT and CDR2 FYEKMQ (reference sequence). Trimming left V 4 bases short and J 7 bases short, with 13 bases between. This CDR3 is CASSSGGDGEKLFF. CDR3 coding DNA: TGTGCCAGCAGCTCCGGGGGGGACGGTGAAAAACTGTTTTTT. Full variable domain (remainder filled in from reference TRBV13 and TRBJ1-4): AAGVIQSPRHLIKEKRETATLKCYPIPRHDTVYWYQQGPGQDPQFLISFYEKMQSDKGSIPDRFSAQQFSDYHSELNMSSLELGDSALYFCASSSGGDGEKLFFGSGTQLSVL.

Details on this clone: One end of the junction does not line up with germline, which may come from a read error. V and J are TRBV4-1 and TRBJ2-3, with 10 nucleotides matching TRBD2. Germline-derived CDR1 and CDR2 are MGHRA and YSYEKL. The length of the CDR3 is 16 residues. In DNA form, the CDR3 reads TGCGCCAGCAACCAACTTTTAGCGGGGGGCCCCGATACGCAGTATTTT. It translates to CASNQLLAGGPDTQYF.

Only one count was recorded for this clone. V is TRBV5-1 and J is TRBJ1-2; D is perhaps TRBD1 (6 bases). This CDR3 has 14 amino acids. Trimming stripped 0 bases from V and 1 base from J, with 7 bases between. Looked up from germline, CDR1 is SGHRS and CDR2 is YFSETQ. The CDR3: CASSLGTDNYGYTF. In DNA form, the CDR3 reads TGCGCCAGCAGCTTGGGGACAGATAACTATGGCTACACCTTC.